What follows are 21 T cell receptor beta chains derived from one specimen sequenced in a study of naive and memory T cell subsets. Ligated cDNA underwent four rounds of PCR with nested alpha and beta constant region primers and SP2. Using its own MiXCR run on the 5' RACE reads, TCRdb lists one record per CDR3 protein. The table records 50,000 to 60,000 distinct CDR3 sequences, under 10% of them present only once. The library had UMIs added by 3' ligation of an oligonucleotide to TCR cDNA. All receptors come from a female donor in good health.

This CDR3 reads CASSYIAGGSTDTQYF. The CDR3 bases are TGTGCCAGCTCTTACATAGCGGGGGGATCCACAGATACGCAGTATTTT. This chain links TRBV6-5 with TRBJ2-3, with 10 bases identical to TRBD2. J was trimmed by 2 bases and V by 8 bases; bases with no gene match: 10. The CDR3 runs 16 residues. The V gene's germline CDR1 is MNHEY and CDR2 SVGAGI.

This clonotype was detected a few times. The V gene is TRBV20-1, the J gene TRBJ1-5; 7 positions match TRBD1. The CDR3 covers 16 residues. V lost 2 bases to trimming and J lost 2 bases; unmatched junction nucleotides: 9. The germline gives CDR1 DFQATT, CDR2 SNEGSKA (reference sequence). The CDR3, as DNA: TGCAGTGCTAGACGCGACAGGGTAGGAGGCAATCAGCCCCAGCATTTT. This gives the protein CSARRDRVGGNQPQHF.

This clonotype was seen at least ten times. The J gene is TRBJ2-1, the V gene TRBV5-4, with D possibly TRBD2 on 5 matching bases. The CDR3 runs 15 residues. V was shortened by 3 bases and J by 0 bases, with 10 bases between the two germline ends. Germline loops: CDR1 SGHNT, CDR2 YYREEE (reference sequence). The CDR3 is CASSSPGSSYNEQFF. The CDR3 nucleotides are TGTGCCAGCAGCTCCCCGGGGAGCTCCTACAATGAGCAGTTCTTC.

This clonotype has a count of ten or more. CDR3 residues: CASSGGNQPQHF. CDR3 sequence (DNA): TGTGCCAGCAGTGGCGGAAATCAGCCCCAGCATTTT. The chain couples TRBV2 to TRBJ1-5; no clear D gene. The CDR3 length is 12 residues. Germline loops: CDR1 SNHLY, CDR2 FYNNEI. The ends were cut back, 4 bases at V and 4 bases at J, with 5 bases in the middle.

This clonotype was observed a few times. The genes are TRBV12-3 or TRBV12-4 and TRBJ2-2; D call uncertain. The CDR3 length is 13 residues. Trimming took off 6 bases at V and 4 bases at J, with 9 bases between the two ends. The CDR3 sequence: CASRVHGTGELFF. The CDR3 coding sequence is TGTGCCAGCAGGGTCCACGGCACCGGGGAGCTGTTTTTT.

This clonotype showed up many times. The CDR3 spells CASSLGDYSSYEQYF. Here the CDR3 DNA reads TGTGCCAGCAGCTTAGGGGACTACAGCTCCTACGAGCAGTACTTC. The gene calls are TRBV7-9 and TRBJ2-7; 7 bases are a match to TRBD2. The V gene's germline CDR1 is SEHNR and CDR2 FQNEAQ (reference sequence). The V gene end was trimmed by 1 base and the J gene end by 0 bases; junction bases not matched to a gene: 3. The CDR3 contains 15 residues.

This clonotype was picked up many times. The chain joins TRBV29-1 to TRBJ2-3, with TRBD2 matching 10 bases. V was pared by 5 bases and J by 2 bases, with 7 bases of the junction left unmatched. Germline-derived CDR1 and CDR2 are SQVTM and ANQGSEA. The CDR3 has 15 amino acids. The CDR3 DNA sequence: TGCAGCGTTACGTCTAGCGGGGGCTACACAGATACGCAGTATTTT. This codes for CSVTSSGGYTDTQYF.

This chain's CDR3 is CASSIAGQGGYGYTF. CDR3 coding DNA: TGTGCCAGTAGTATAGCCGGACAGGGGGGCTATGGCTACACCTTC. The V gene is TRBV19, the J gene TRBJ1-2; 10 bases agree with TRBD1. The CDR3 runs 15 residues. The germline V gene has CDR1 LNHDA and CDR2 SQIVND (reference sequence). The V gene end was trimmed by 1 base and the J gene end by 4 bases; junction bases not matched to a gene: 3. Drawing the rest from reference TRBV19 and TRBJ1-2, the complete variable domain is DGGITQSPKYLFRKEGQNVTLSCEQNLNHDAMYWYRQDPGQGLRLIYYSQIVNDFQKGDIAEGYSVSREKKESFPLTVTSAQKNPTAFYLCASSIAGQGGYGYTFGSGTRLTVV.

This clonotype was detected only a few times. The chain combines TRBV20-1 with TRBJ2-7; 7 bases line up with TRBD2. The CDR3 extends over 14 amino acids. From germline, CDR1 is DFQATT and CDR2 SNEGSKA (reference sequence). The J segment lost 2 bases and the V segment lost 6 bases, leaving 10 bases of the junction unmatched. The CDR3 bases are TGCAGTGCCAGGATGGTCGGGGGGACCTACGAGCAGTACTTC. This encodes CSARMVGGTYEQYF.

There are many counts of this clonotype. The chain couples TRBV5-1 to TRBJ1-6, with D possibly TRBD1 on 5 matching bases. The CDR3 extends over 13 amino acids. Germline CDR1 reads SGHRS; CDR2 reads YFSETQ. Trimming removed 0 bases at V and 10 bases at J, with 8 bases between. The DNA for the CDR3 is TGCGCCAGCAGCTTGGCAGGGCGATCACCCCTCCACTTT. Translating it yields CASSLAGRSPLHF.

This clonotype was detected a few times. The V call is TRBV19, the J call TRBJ1-2; D call uncertain. The V end was cut by 7 bases, the J end by 4 bases, with 16 bases between. Germline V gene lookup returns CDR1 LNHDA and CDR2 SQIVND (reference sequence). This CDR3 comprises 14 residues. CDR3 amino acids: CASNDRTEAYGYTF. CDR3 DNA sequence: TGTGCCAGTAATGACCGGACGGAAGCCTATGGCTACACCTTC.

This clonotype came up many times. This chain uses TRBV6-6 with TRBJ1-3, with D possibly TRBD1 on 5 matching bases. From germline, CDR1 is MNHNY and CDR2 SVGAGI (reference sequence). The CDR3 covers 16 residues. The V and J ends lost 5 bases and 0 bases respectively, with 14 bases between them. As DNA, the CDR3 is TGTGCCAGCAGTCGGAGTGGGGCGAACTCTGGAAACACCATATATTTT. This translates into CASSRSGANSGNTIYF.

A few counts support this clonotype. The chain is built from TRBV7-9 and TRBJ1-5, with D perhaps matching TRBD1 (5 bases). Trimming cost V 6 bases and J 4 bases, with 16 bases left between them. The CDR3 contains 15 residues. CDR1 and CDR2 (germline): SEHNR, FQNEAQ (reference sequence). The CDR3 DNA follows: TGTGCCAGCAGTCCTGACAGACATGGGAATCAGCCCCAGCATTTT. Its protein product is CASSPDRHGNQPQHF.

This clonotype has ten or more counts. The J gene is TRBJ1-1, the V gene TRBV20-1; D unclear. Deletions cut 0 bases from V and 0 bases from J, with 11 bases between. Germline values: CDR1 DFQATT, CDR2 SNEGSKA (reference sequence). This CDR3 is 15 amino acids long. CDR3 sequence (DNA): TGCAGTGCTAGAGACCCCCGCACCCTGAACACTGAAGCTTTCTTT. As protein: CSARDPRTLNTEAFF.

This clonotype was detected only a few times. The V call is TRBV6-5, the J call TRBJ1-2; TRBD1 matches 10 bases. The trim removed 5 bases at V and 3 bases at J, leaving 6 bases unmatched. This CDR3 comprises 15 residues. The V gene's germline CDR1 is MNHEY and CDR2 SVGAGI. The CDR3 loop reads CASSTGTGVDYGYTF. The CDR3 DNA reads TGTGCCAGCAGTACCGGGACAGGGGTAGACTATGGCTACACCTTC.

This sequence joins TRBV7-9 and TRBJ1-1; D gene ambiguous. This CDR3 is 13 amino acids long. Trimming left V 5 bases short and J 3 bases short, with 10 bases between. Germline V gene data show CDR1 as SEHNR and CDR2 as FQNEAQ (reference sequence). CDR3 nucleotide sequence: TGTGCCAGCAGCGCCTACAGCGACACTGAAGCTTTCTTT. Its protein product is CASSAYSDTEAFF.

This clonotype has ten or more counts. The chain recombines TRBV11-2 with TRBJ2-1; no firm D call. Germline CDR1 SGHAT, CDR2 FQNNGV. The CDR3 has 13 amino acids. V gave up 2 bases and J gave up 4 bases, with 6 bases separating them. The CDR3 region has the DNA TGTGCCAGCAGCTTAAACAGTTACAATGAGCAGTTCTTC. Residues: CASSLNSYNEQFF. The full variable domain, its missing parts supplied by reference TRBV11-2 and TRBJ2-1, is EAGVAQSPRYKIIEKRQSVAFWCNPISGHATLYWYQQILGQGPKLLIQFQNNGVVDDSQLPKDRFSAERLKGVDSTLKIQPAKLEDSAVYLCASSLNSYNEQFFGPGTRLTVL.

This chain links TRBV5-6 with TRBJ2-7, with TRBD2 matching over 7 bases. V trimming: 1 base; J trimming: 5 bases; junction bases outside the gene matches: 12. The CDR3 sequence is 16 residues long. The germline CDR1 and CDR2 sequences are SGHDT and YYEEEE. CDR3 loop: CASSLQGLLDLHEQYF. Written as DNA, the CDR3 is TGTGCCAGCAGCTTGCAGGGACTACTTGACCTTCACGAGCAGTACTTC.

This clonotype was picked up a small number of times. The junction departs from germline at one end; a sequencing error may be responsible. The chain couples TRBV12-3 or TRBV12-4 to TRBJ1-6, with a tentative D call TRBD1 (5 bases). There are 16 residues in the CDR3. CDR3 in amino acids: CANSLGSGTQSSPLHF. CDR3 sequence (DNA): TGTGCCAACAGTTTAGGATCGGGGACCCAGTCTTCACCCCTCCACTTT.

This clonotype was picked up many times. This rearrangement joins TRBV29-1 to TRBJ1-4; D gene ambiguous. Germline loops: CDR1 SQVTM, CDR2 ANQGSEA. The CDR3 covers 15 residues. With 5 bases removed from V and 5 bases from J, the gap between germline ends came to 18 bases. The CDR3 region has the DNA TGCAGCGTTATTGTGGCTGGGCGAGAAAATGAAAAACTGTTTTTT. This sequence encodes CSVIVAGRENEKLFF.

The rearrangement uses TRBV6-5 and TRBJ2-2; D is unclear. V was pared by 6 bases and J by 4 bases, with 9 bases between. The length of the CDR3 is 13 residues. From germline, CDR1 is MNHEY and CDR2 SVGAGI. Written as DNA, the CDR3 is TGTGCCAGCAGCTCCGTTGTCACCGGGGAGCTGTTTTTT. It is translated as CASSSVVTGELFF.